This entry lists 13 T cell receptor beta chains sequenced from one sample in a study of cytomegalovirus exposure and HLA in healthy donors. Amplification used 60 Vbeta primers and 13 Jbeta primers. TCRdb's table, derived via immunoSEQ multiplex PCR, lists solely in-frame clones and lacks some. The repertoire holds 150,000 to 200,000 clones, with nearly 80% as singletons. Sequenced sample: PBMCs. These receptors all stem from a woman aged 40 to 50 in good health and CMV-seronegative.

V gene TRBV6-4 combines with J gene TRBJ1-1; possibly TRBD1 for D (6 bases). Germline CDR1 MRHNA, CDR2 SNTAGT. V lost 5 bases and J lost 1, with 11 bases in between. This CDR3 spans 14 amino acids. CDR3 coding DNA: TGTGCCAGCAGTATGGGACATCAGAACACTGAAGCTTTCTTT. Its protein is CASSMGHQNTEAFF.

In this sample, this clone turned up many times. The chain recombines TRBV11-2 with TRBJ2-7; D is uncertain. Germline CDR1 SGHAT, CDR2 FQNNGV. The V end lost 0 bases, the J end lost 6 bases, and 12 bases lay between the germline ends. The CDR3 consists of 14 residues. CDR3 sequence (DNA): TGTGCCAGCAGCTTAGATATCGTAACAGTCGAGCAGTACTTC. Its protein product is CASSLDIVTVEQYF. Looking up the rest from reference TRBV11-2 and TRBJ2-7 gives the full variable domain: EAGVAQSPRYKIIEKRQSVAFWCNPISGHATLYWYQQILGQGPKLLIQFQNNGVVDDSQLPKDRFSAERLKGVDSTLKIQPAKLEDSAVYLCASSLDIVTVEQYFGPGTRLTVT.

This clone was picked up one time. The V and J genes are TRBV9 and TRBJ1-3; no clear D. In germline, CDR1 is SGDLS, CDR2 YYNGEE. The CDR3 is 15 amino acids. Trimming removed 2 bases at V and 0 bases at J, with 9 bases between. This CDR3 reads CASSVRSASGNTIYF. The CDR3 nucleotides read TGTGCCAGCAGCGTCCGCAGCGCCTCTGGAAACACCATATATTTT.

The rearrangement joins TRBV5-1 to TRBJ1-5, with 9 bases matching TRBD1. This CDR3 region has 15 residues. V gave up 4 bases and J gave up 4 bases; unmatched junction bases: 6. Germline CDR1 reads SGHRS; CDR2 reads YFSETQ. CDR3 nucleotide sequence: TGCGCCAGCAGCCTAGACGGACAGGGGAATCAGCCCCAGCATTTT. It is translated as CASSLDGQGNQPQHF.

This chain's CDR3 is CASSQDEAGGDWDTQYF. The CDR3 DNA follows: TGCGCCAGCAGCCAAGATGAGGCGGGGGGGGATTGGGATACGCAGTATTTT. The genes are TRBV4-1 and TRBJ2-3, with 9 bases identical to TRBD2. The ends lost 0 bases at V and 6 bases at J; junction bases unmatched: 10. The CDR3 extends over 17 amino acids. CDR1 is MGHRA and CDR2 is YSYEKL in the germline V gene.

This CDR3 is CASSQGTGGQETQYF. The CDR3 coding sequence is TGTGCCAGCTCTCAAGGGACAGGGGGACAAGAGACCCAGTACTTC. The rearrangement joins TRBV18 to TRBJ2-5; 11 bases agree with TRBD1. The CDR3 totals 15 residues. Germline-derived CDR1 and CDR2 are KGHSH and LQKENI. V dropped 6 bases and J dropped 2; count of bases not matched to a gene: 5. Full variable domain (remainder filled in from reference TRBV18 and TRBJ2-5): NAGVMQNPRHLVRRRGQEARLRCSPMKGHSHVYWYRQLPEEGLKFMVYLQKENIIDESGMPKERFSAEFPKEGPSILRIQQVVRGDSAAYFCASSQGTGGQETQYFGPGTRLLVL.

The rearrangement uses TRBV2 and TRBJ2-2; the D is unclear. The V and J ends lost 6 bases and 5 bases respectively, with 7 bases between them. The CDR3 consists of 12 residues. CDR1 and CDR2 (germline): SNHLY, FYNNEI. The CDR3 DNA reads as TGTGCCAGCAGCGACACTACCGGGGAGCTGTTTTTT. Translation gives CASSDTTGELFF.

The rearrangement links TRBV28 to TRBJ2-7; 7 nucleotides match TRBD1. The V segment lost 6 bases and the J segment 1 base; nucleotides outside the gene matches: 6. Germline V gives CDR1 MDHEN, CDR2 SYDVKM. CDR3 size: 14 residues. The CDR3 is CASSFYRGSYEQYF. In DNA form, the CDR3 reads TGTGCCAGCAGCTTTTACAGGGGATCCTACGAGCAGTACTTC.

V is TRBV28 and J is TRBJ1-4, with D possibly matching TRBD1 (5 bases). Per the germline V gene, CDR1 is MDHEN and CDR2 is SYDVKM. This CDR3 spans 11 amino acids. CDR3 sequence: CAVAGFEKLFF. The CDR3 region has the DNA TGTGCGGTCGCAGGGTTTGAAAAACTGTTTTTT.

This clone has a single count. This chain links TRBV25-1 with TRBJ1-6, with TRBD1 as a possible D gene (5 bases). The CDR3 totals 16 residues. Between the trimmed V and J ends, which lost 1 base and 2 bases, there was a span of 9 bases. Germline assignment: CDR1 MGHDK and CDR2 SYGVNS. CDR3 sequence (DNA): TGTGCCAGCAGTGAATCGACAGCGACCTATAATTCACCCCTCCACTTT. Translation gives CASSESTATYNSPLHF.

This clone was recorded once. Other nucleotide sequences from this sample produce the same CDR3. V usage is TRBV7-2 and J usage is TRBJ2-1, with TRBD2 matching over 11 bases. With V trimmed by 1 base and J by 6 bases, 2 bases remained unmatched. Looked up from germline, CDR1 is SGHTA and CDR2 is FQGNSA. The CDR3 extends over 15 amino acids. The DNA for the CDR3 is TGTGCCAGCAGCTTAGGTCTAGCGGGGGGCAATGAGCAGTTCTTC. Encoded protein: CASSLGLAGGNEQFF.

V and J are TRBV6-1 and TRBJ2-7, with D possibly being TRBD1 (6 bases). The V end was cut by 6 bases, the J end by 2 bases, with 14 bases between. The CDR3 contains 14 residues. CDR1 and CDR2 from the germline V gene are MNHNS and SASEGT. CDR3 in DNA: TGTGCCAGCAGCGAGACCGGGACAACCTACGAGCAGTACTTC. Protein product: CASSETGTTYEQYF.

The table lists this clone with a count of one. The CDR3 bases are TGTGCCAGCAGGAATCCTAGCGGTGGGCAGTTCTTC. Residues: CASRNPSGGQFF. The gene calls are TRBV2 and TRBJ2-1; 7 bases map to TRBD2. J gave up 12 bases and V 6 bases, and 8 bases lay outside the gene matches. The CDR3 sequence is 12 residues long. The germline gives CDR1 SNHLY, CDR2 FYNNEI.